The source of this TCR beta chain is a study of shared clonotypes between healthy human individuals. The V and J ends lost 4 bases and 7 bases respectively, with 14 bases between them. The CDR3 is made up of 14 amino acids. Germline CDR1 MNHEY, CDR2 SVGAGI. Naivety among CD8 cells was defined by CD45RO negativity and positive CCR7 selection, thereby excluding terminally differentiated effector memory CD45RA+ cells. General study findings and limits: It was the non-shared clonotypes that had lower generation probabilities than clonotypes shared by all four donors.

A remark on this clone: Its antigen remains unidentified.

Original handling: There were no quality scores in the junction-only immunoSEQ sequences, so filtering differed. Assay: immunoSEQ multiplex PCR; the TCRdb copy retains only in-frame clones and omits some. The D gene and trimming were derived from the DNA, and the V and J assignments and clone size from that table. The sample shows millions of clones, about 95% of them seen only once. Specimen: naive CD8+ T cells sorted from blood. The sequence came from a man aged 18 to 29 in good health. The genes are TRBV6-5 and TRBJ1-5; a weak D match, TRBD1 (5 bases). Here the CDR3 reads CASSSAWTQQPQHF. The CDR3 DNA sequence: TGTGCCAGCAGTTCCGCCTGGACACAACAGCCCCAGCATTTT.